Listed below are T cell receptor beta chains from one sample, sequenced in a study of cytotoxic CD8 clonotypes in ibrutinib-treated CLL. Assay used: immunoSEQ multiplex PCR; TCRdb lists only in-frame clones, some missing. The table includes nearly 100,000 clones, around four fifths detected once. Sequenced material: PBMCs, taken after 12 months of ibrutinib treatment. The receptor source for this set is a human donor with chronic lymphocytic leukemia. Both conserved end residues are trimmed from each CDR3.

len: 13
v_gene: TRBV5-4
CDR3aa: ASSLAGGDSYEQY

len: 17
v_gene: TRBV5-1
CDR3aa: ASSLGFGAGGIENTEAF

len: 14
v_gene: TRBV10-2
CDR3aa: ASSESRRKSSYEQY

len: 11
v_gene: TRBV5-1
CDR3aa: ASSLEGRNGYT

len: 12
v_gene: TRBV7-7
CDR3aa: ASRDRTGEGKLF

len: 11
v_gene: TRBV5-1
CDR3aa: ASSPRGDGELF

len: 13
v_gene: TRBV7-9
CDR3aa: ASSLSPAGLNEQF

len: 12
v_gene: TRBV18
CDR3aa: ASLWDLNTGELF

len: 10
v_gene: TRBV29-1
CDR3aa: SVDRDRTEAF

len: 11
v_gene: TRBV29-1
CDR3aa: SVEGSGGDTQY

len: 17
v_gene: TRBV11-2
CDR3aa: ASSFQTSGGWSSYNEQF

len: 15
v_gene: TRBV30
CDR3aa: AWSPPRGGPGANVLT

len: 11
v_gene: TRBV5-6
CDR3aa: ASSVGRSETQY

len: 13
v_gene: TRBV30
CDR3aa: AWSWGGAYTGELF

len: 11
v_gene: TRBV7-9
CDR3aa: ASSLGQDQPQH

len: 9
v_gene: TRBV19
CDR3aa: ASSNGYGYT

len: 14
v_gene: TRBV5-1
CDR3aa: ASSLGLTGRNTEAF

len: 11
v_gene: TRBV7-3
CDR3aa: ASSLTGGNEQF

len: 17
v_gene: TRBV7-2
CDR3aa: ASRGAVAGGSLSRETQY

len: 12
v_gene: TRBV5-1
CDR3aa: ASRRRGSQETQY

len: 11
v_gene: TRBV28
CDR3aa: ASSLGGQETQY